This TCR beta chain was identified in a study of identical twins. Of note for this clonotype: Its antigen remains unknown.

Germline CDR1 is SGHRS and CDR2 is YFSETQ. This CDR3 contains 18 residues. V lost 0 bases and J 4 bases, leaving 20 bases between the germline ends. Template switching added a universal primer site, and cDNA bore unique molecular identifiers. Each CDR3 protein is one row after TCRdb ran MiXCR on the 5' RACE reads. The top ten clones hold around 2% of a sample with roughly 690,000 distinct CDR3 sequences, approximately 6.1% of them seen once. Study-wide findings and caveats: There were fewer insertions in abundant cord blood beta clonotypes, but memory repertoires showed no such pattern. Twins shared out-of-frame alpha sequences with excess low generation probability. The same donors were not followed; conclusions instead depended on cross-sectional statistical analysis.

The clonotype comes from a man aged 18 to 29 in good health. The chain couples TRBV5-1 to TRBJ2-1; no clear D gene. Sample: naive T cells sorted from blood. The CDR3: CASSLGPRTRESYNEQFF. In DNA, the CDR3 is TGCGCCAGCAGCTTGGGCCCTAGAACAAGGGAAAGTTACAATGAGCAGTTCTTC.